The clone carrying this T cell receptor (beta chain) was seen just once. The data were taken from a study of CD8 T cells in Susac syndrome. Treatment-naive patients with stable or active relapsing-remitting disease served as multiple sclerosis controls. Through negative isolation, CD4+ and CD8+ T cells were obtained, while TEMRA cells were enriched using FACS. RNA in amounts of roughly 0.5 to 1 ug was reverse transcribed with random hexamers. The CDR3 of TCR beta was amplified by immunoSEQ multiplex PCR across 54 Vbeta and 13 Jbeta. One entry per CDR3 protein results from TCRdb running MiXCR on the immunoSEQ multiplex PCR reads. This table has 180,000 or so distinct CDR3 sequences, 95% appearing once. CDR3 length: 14 residues. With V trimmed by 6 bases and J by 5 bases, 3 bases remained unmatched.

This TCR was sampled from a human donor with multiple sclerosis. Sequencing was done on a sample of CD4+ T cells from PBMCs. The J gene is TRBJ2-1, the V gene TRBV12-3 or TRBV12-4; 11 bases are shared with TRBD2. The CDR3, as DNA: TGTGCCAGCAGACCGGGACTAGCGGACAATGAGCAGTTCTTC. This encodes CASRPGLADNEQFF.